Presented here are 3 T cell receptor beta chains from one specimen sequenced in a study of T cells in pancreatic ductal adenocarcinoma. Surgery without prior neoadjuvant therapy was the treatment of the selected pancreatic ductal adenocarcinoma patients. Assay: immunoSEQ multiplex PCR; the TCRdb copy retains only in-frame clones and omits some. The repertoire holds some 16,000 clones, with under 95% as singletons. Sequences were obtained from PBMCs. Receptor source: a human donor with pancreatic ductal adenocarcinoma.

The rearrangement joins TRBV7-3 to TRBJ1-2, with TRBD1 identical over 9 bases. The junction had 8 bases not matched to a gene; V was cut back by 2 bases and J by 10 bases. Per germline, CDR1 SGHTA and CDR2 FQGTGA. This CDR3 region has 14 residues. This CDR3 reads CASSLSGGQGHYTF. The CDR3 DNA reads TGTGCCAGCAGCTTATCCGGGGGACAGGGCCACTACACCTTC. Full variable domain (rest looked up from reference TRBV7-3 and TRBJ1-2): GAGVSQTPSNKVTEKGKYVELRCDPISGHTALYWYRQSLGQGPEFLIYFQGTGAADDSGLPNDRFFAVRPEGSVSTLKIQRTERGDSAVYLCASSLSGGQGHYTFGSGTRLTVV.

The V call is TRBV5-1, the J call TRBJ1-1; D remains ambiguous. The germline V and J ends were trimmed by 6 bases and 1 base, with 13 bases remaining between them. The V gene's germline CDR1 is SGHRS and CDR2 YFSETQ. This CDR3 contains 14 residues. The CDR3 nucleotides are TGCGCCAGCATCGCCACGTCAGGGAACACTGAAGCTTTCTTT. Translation: CASIATSGNTEAFF.

The chain uses TRBV7-2 and TRBJ2-2; D is unresolved. The germline gives CDR1 SGHTA, CDR2 FQGNSA. This CDR3 contains 14 residues. Trimming removed 2 bases from V and 10 bases from J, with 14 bases in between. The CDR3 reads CASSLTWTNLELFF. The CDR3 DNA reads TGTGCCAGCAGCTTAACCTGGACGAATCTGGAGCTGTTTTTT.